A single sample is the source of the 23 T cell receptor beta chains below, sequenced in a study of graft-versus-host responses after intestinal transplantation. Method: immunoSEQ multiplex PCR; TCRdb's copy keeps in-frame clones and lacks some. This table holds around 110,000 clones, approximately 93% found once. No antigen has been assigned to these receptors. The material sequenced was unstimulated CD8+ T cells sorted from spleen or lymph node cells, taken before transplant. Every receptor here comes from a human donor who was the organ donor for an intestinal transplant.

The CDR3 region is CASSQDRTDNEQFF. The DNA of the CDR3 is TGCGCCAGCAGCCAAGATCGAACAGACAATGAGCAGTTCTTC. The chain joins TRBV4-3 to TRBJ2-1, with D hard to call. CDR3 length: 14 amino acids. Germline V lookup: CDR1 LGHNA, CDR2 YSLEER. V lost 0 bases to trimming and J lost 5 bases, with 8 bases between them.

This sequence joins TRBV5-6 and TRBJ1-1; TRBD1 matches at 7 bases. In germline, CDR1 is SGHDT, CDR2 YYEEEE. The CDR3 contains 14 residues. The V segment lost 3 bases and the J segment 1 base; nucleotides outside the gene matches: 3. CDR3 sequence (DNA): TGTGCCAGCAGCTCAGGGACAGCGAACACTGAAGCTTTCTTT. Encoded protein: CASSSGTANTEAFF.

Here the CDR3 reads CASSVAGTYEQYF. The CDR3 bases are TGTGCCAGCAGCGTAGCTGGGACCTACGAGCAGTACTTC. The gene calls are TRBV9 and TRBJ2-7; no clear D. V lost 0 bases and J lost 2, with 6 bases in between. Germline assignment: CDR1 SGDLS and CDR2 YYNGEE. CDR3 size: 13 residues. Drawing the rest from reference TRBV9 and TRBJ2-7, the complete variable domain is DSGVTQTPKHLITATGQRVTLRCSPRSGDLSVYWYQQSLDQGLQFLIQYYNGEERAKGNILERFSAQQFPDLHSELNLSSLELGDSALYFCASSVAGTYEQYFGPGTRLTVT.

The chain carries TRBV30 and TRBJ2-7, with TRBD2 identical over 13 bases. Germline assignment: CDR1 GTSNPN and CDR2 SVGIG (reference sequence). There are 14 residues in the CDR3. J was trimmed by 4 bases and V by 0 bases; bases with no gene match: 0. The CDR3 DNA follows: TGTGCCTGGAGTGTACTAGCGGGAGGGTACGAGCAGTACTTC. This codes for CAWSVLAGGYEQYF.

The CDR3 DNA follows: TGCGCCAGCAACAACCCCGGACAGCTCTATGGCTACACCTTC. This codes for CASNNPGQLYGYTF. This rearrangement joins TRBV5-1 to TRBJ1-2; D is perhaps TRBD1 (6 bases). Germline V gene data show CDR1 as SGHRS and CDR2 as YFSETQ. V was cut by 6 bases and J by 4 bases, with 16 bases left in between. The CDR3 totals 14 residues.

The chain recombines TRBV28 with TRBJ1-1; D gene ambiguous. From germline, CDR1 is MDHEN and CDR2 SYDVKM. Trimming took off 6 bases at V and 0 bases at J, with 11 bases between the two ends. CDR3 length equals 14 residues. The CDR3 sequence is CASSPLPMNTEAFF. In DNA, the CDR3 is TGTGCCAGCAGCCCTCTACCAATGAACACTGAAGCTTTCTTT. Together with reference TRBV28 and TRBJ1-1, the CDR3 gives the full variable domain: DVKVTQSSRYLVKRTGEKVFLECVQDMDHENMFWYRQDPGLGLRLIYFSYDVKMKEKGDIPEGYSVSREKKERFSLILESASTNQTSMYLCASSPLPMNTEAFFGQGTRLTVV.

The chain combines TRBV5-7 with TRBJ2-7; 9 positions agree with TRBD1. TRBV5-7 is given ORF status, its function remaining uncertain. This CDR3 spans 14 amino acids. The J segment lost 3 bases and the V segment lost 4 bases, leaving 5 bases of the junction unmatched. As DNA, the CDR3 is TGTGCCAGCAGCGCGGGACAGGGTTACTACGAGCAGTACTTC. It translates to CASSAGQGYYEQYF.

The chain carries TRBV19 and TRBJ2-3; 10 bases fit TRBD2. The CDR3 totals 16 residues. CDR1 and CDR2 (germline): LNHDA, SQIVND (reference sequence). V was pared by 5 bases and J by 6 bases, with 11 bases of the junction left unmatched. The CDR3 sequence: CASSEGLAAPGDTQYF. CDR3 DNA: TGTGCCAGTAGTGAAGGACTAGCGGCGCCCGGGGATACGCAGTATTTT.

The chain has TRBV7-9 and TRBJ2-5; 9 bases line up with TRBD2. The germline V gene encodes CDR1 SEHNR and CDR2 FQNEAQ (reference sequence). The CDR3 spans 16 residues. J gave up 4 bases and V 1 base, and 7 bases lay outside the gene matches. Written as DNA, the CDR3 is TGTGCCAGCAGCTTAGACCCTAGCGGGGAAGGAGAGACCCAGTACTTC. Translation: CASSLDPSGEGETQYF.

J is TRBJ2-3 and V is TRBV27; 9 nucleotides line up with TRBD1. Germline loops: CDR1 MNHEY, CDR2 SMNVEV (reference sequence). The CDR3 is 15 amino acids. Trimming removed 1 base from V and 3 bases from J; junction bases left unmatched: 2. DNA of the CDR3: TGTGCCAGCAGTTTATTGACAGGGGGGACAGATACGCAGTATTTT. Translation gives CASSLLTGGTDTQYF.

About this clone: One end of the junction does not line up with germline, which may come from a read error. The CDR3 bases are TGTGCCAGCAGCGTAGCGACTAGCCCTGGCGAGGAGCGGTACTTC. It codes for CASSVATSPGEERYF. V and J are TRBV9 and TRBJ2-7; 7 nucleotides agree with TRBD2. CDR3 length: 15 residues. Per germline, CDR1 SGDLS and CDR2 YYNGEE.

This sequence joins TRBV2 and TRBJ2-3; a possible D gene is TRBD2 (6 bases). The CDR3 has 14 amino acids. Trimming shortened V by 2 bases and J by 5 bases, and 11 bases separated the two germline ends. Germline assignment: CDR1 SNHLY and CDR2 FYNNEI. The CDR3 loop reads CASSEPGVGDTQYF. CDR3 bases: TGTGCCAGCAGTGAACCGGGAGTGGGAGATACGCAGTATTTT.

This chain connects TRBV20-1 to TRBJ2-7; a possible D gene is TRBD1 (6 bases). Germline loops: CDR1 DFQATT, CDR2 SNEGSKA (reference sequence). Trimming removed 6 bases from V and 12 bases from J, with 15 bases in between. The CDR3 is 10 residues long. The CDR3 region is CSAVQGRPYF. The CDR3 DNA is TGCAGTGCGGTACAGGGTAGGCCGTACTTC.

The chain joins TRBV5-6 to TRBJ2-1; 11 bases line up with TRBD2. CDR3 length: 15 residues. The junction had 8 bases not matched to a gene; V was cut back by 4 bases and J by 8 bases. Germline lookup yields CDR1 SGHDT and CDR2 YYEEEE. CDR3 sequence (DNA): TGTGCCAGCAGCGCGACTAGCGGGACGGTGTATGAGCAGTTCTTC. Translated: CASSATSGTVYEQFF. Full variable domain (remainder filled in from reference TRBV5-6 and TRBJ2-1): DAGVTQSPTHLIKTRGQQVTLRCSPKSGHDTVSWYQQALGQGPQFIFQYYEEEERQRGNFPDRFSGHQFPNYSSELNVNALLLGDSALYLCASSATSGTVYEQFFGPGTRLTVL.

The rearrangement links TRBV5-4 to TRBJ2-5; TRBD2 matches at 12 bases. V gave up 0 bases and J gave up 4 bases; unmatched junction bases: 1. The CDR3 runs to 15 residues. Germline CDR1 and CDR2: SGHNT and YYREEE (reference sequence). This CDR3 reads CASSLGLAGAETQYF. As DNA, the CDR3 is TGTGCCAGCAGCTTGGGACTAGCGGGAGCAGAGACCCAGTACTTC.

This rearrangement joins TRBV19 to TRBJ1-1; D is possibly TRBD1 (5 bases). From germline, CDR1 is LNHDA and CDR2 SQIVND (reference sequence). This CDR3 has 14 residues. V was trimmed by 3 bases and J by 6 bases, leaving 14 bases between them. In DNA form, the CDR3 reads TGTGCCAGTAGTATCCTTCAGGGAAGCTCTGAAGCTTTCTTT. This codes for CASSILQGSSEAFF.

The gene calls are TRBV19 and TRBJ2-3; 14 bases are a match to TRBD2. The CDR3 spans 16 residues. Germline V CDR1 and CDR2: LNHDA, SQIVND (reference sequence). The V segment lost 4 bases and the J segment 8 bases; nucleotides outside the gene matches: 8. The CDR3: CASSRGTSGGPPTQYF. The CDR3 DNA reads TGTGCCAGTAGTAGAGGGACTAGCGGGGGTCCTCCTACGCAGTATTTT. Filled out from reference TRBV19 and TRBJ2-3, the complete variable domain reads DGGITQSPKYLFRKEGQNVTLSCEQNLNHDAMYWYRQDPGQGLRLIYYSQIVNDFQKGDIAEGYSVSREKKESFPLTVTSAQKNPTAFYLCASSRGTSGGPPTQYFGPGTRLTVL.

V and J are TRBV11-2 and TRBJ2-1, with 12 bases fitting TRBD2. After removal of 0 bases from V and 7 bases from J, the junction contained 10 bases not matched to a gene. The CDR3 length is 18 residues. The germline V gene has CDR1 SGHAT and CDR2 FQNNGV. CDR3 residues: CASSLEFLAGGPLNEQFF. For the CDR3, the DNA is TGTGCCAGCAGCTTAGAGTTCCTAGCGGGAGGGCCTCTAAATGAGCAGTTCTTC.

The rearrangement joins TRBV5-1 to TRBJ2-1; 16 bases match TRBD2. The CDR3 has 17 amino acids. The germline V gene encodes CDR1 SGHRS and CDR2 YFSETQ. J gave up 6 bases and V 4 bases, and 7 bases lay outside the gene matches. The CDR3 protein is CASSRTGTSGRANEQFF. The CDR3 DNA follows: TGCGCCAGCAGCCGGACCGGGACTAGCGGGAGGGCCAATGAGCAGTTCTTC.

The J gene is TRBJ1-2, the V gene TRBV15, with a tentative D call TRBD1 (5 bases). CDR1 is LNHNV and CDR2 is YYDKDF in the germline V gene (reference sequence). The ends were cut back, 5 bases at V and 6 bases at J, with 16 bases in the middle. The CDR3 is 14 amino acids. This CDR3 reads CATSGLVRGDGYTF. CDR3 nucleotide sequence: TGTGCCACCAGCGGGCTTGTAAGGGGCGATGGCTACACCTTC.

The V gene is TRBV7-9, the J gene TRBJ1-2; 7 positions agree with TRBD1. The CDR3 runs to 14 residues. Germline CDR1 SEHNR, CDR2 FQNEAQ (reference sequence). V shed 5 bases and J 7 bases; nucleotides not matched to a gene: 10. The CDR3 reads CASSTRQGGSGYTF. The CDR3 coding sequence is TGTGCCAGCAGCACTCGACAGGGCGGGTCTGGCTACACCTTC.

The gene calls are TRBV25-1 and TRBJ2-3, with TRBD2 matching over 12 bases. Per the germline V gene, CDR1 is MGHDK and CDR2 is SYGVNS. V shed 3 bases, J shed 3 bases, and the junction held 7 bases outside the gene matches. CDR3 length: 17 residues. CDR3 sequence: CASSEWRLAGVTDTQYF. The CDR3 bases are TGTGCCAGCAGTGAGTGGAGACTAGCGGGAGTAACAGATACGCAGTATTTT.

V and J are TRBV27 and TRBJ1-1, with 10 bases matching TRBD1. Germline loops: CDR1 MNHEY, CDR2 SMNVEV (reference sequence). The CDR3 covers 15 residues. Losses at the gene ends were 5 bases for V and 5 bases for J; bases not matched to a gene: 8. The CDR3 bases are TGTGCCAGCAGTCTGACAGGGGGCTGGGTAACTGAAGCTTTCTTT. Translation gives CASSLTGGWVTEAFF.